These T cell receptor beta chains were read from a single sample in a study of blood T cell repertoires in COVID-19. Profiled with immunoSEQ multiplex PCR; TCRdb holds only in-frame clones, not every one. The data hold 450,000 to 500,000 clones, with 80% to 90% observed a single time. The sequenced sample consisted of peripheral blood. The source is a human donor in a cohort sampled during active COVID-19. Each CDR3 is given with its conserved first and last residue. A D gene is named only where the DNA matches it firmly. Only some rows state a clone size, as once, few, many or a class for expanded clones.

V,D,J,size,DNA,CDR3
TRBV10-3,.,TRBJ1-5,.,TGTGCCATCACGGTGGAGGTGGATCAGCCCCAGCATTTT,CAITVEVDQPQHF
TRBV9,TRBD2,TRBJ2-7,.,TGTGCCAGCAGCGGAGGGGGACTAGCGAGACCACTAATGTACGAGCAGTACTTC,CASSGGGLARPLMYEQYF
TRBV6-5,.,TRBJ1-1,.,TGTGCCAGCAGTTACTCTGACAGATGGTCTGAAGCTTTCTTT,CASSYSDRWSEAFF
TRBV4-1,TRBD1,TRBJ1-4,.,TGCGCCAGCAGCGGGGGACAGTATGAAAAACTGTTTTTT,CASSGGQYEKLFF
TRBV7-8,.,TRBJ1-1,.,TGTGCCAGCAACCAAAGGGCTCGGGGCACTGAAGCTTTCTTT,CASNQRARGTEAFF
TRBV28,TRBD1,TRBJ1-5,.,TGTGCCAGCAGCTACCCGACAGGGAGGCAGCCCCAGCATTTT,CASSYPTGRQPQHF
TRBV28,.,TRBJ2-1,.,TGTGCCAGCAGTTTTCGACAGACACTATACAATGAGCAGTTCTTC,CASSFRQTLYNEQFF
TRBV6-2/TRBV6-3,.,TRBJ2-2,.,TGTGCCAGCAGCCGGGACACCTCGAACACCGGGGAGCTGTTTTTT,CASSRDTSNTGELFF
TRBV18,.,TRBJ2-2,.,TGTGCCAGCTCACCACTACACCTCGCGAACACCGGGGAGCTGTTTTTT,CASSPLHLANTGELFF
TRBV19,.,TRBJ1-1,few,TGTGCCAGTAGTATACCCAGGGTGGAAGCTTTCTTT,CASSIPRVEAFF
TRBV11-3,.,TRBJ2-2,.,TGTGCCAGCAGCTCGGTCGGGGTTTCGAACACCGGGGAGCTGTTTTTT,CASSSVGVSNTGELFF
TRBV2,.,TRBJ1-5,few,TGTGCCAGCAGTGAAGGAACAGGGAATCAGCCCCAGCATTTT,CASSEGTGNQPQHF
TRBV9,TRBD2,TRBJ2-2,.,TGTGCCAGCAGCGTAGCCGGAATAGGACTAGCGGGCACCGGGGAGCTGTTTTTT,CASSVAGIGLAGTGELFF
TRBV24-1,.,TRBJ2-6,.,TGTGCCACTTCTGAGGGGGCTGGGGCCAACGTCCTGACTTTC,CATSEGAGANVLTF
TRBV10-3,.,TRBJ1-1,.,TGTGCCATCAGTGACCTTGACCGGGAGGAAGCTTTCTTT,CAISDLDREEAFF
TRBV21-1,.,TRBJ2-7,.,TGTGCCAGCAGCATCCGTCCCGGGACAGGGGGAATTGAAAACGAGCAGTACTTC,CASSIRPGTGGIENEQYF
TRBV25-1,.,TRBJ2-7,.,TGTGCCAGCAGTGGGGGGAGGACGGGCCACGAGCAGTACTTC,CASSGGRTGHEQYF
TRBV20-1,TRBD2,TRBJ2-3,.,TGCAGTGCTAGTCCTCGGTCTAGCGGAGCTTCCACAGATACGCAGTATTTT,CSASPRSSGASTDTQYF
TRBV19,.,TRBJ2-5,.,TGTGCCAGTAGTATCGATAGTGAGGGCCAAGAGACCCAGTACTTC,CASSIDSEGQETQYF
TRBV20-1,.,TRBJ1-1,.,TGCAGTGGCACAGTGAACACTGAAGCTTTCTTT,CSGTVNTEAFF